The 28 T cell receptor beta chains listed next were all sequenced from one sample in a study of T-cell memory formation after mild COVID-19. One entry per CDR3 protein results from TCRdb running MiXCR on the 5' RACE reads. The profile shows under 110,000 distinct CDR3 sequences, over 15% of them singletons. Sequenced: PBMCs or a T cell subset sorted from them (not recorded which). The receptors were sampled from an adult woman who had mild COVID-19 (a few samples of this study predate the infection). Cell type and time point are not known.

In this sample, this clonotype turned up a few times. This sequence joins TRBV13 and TRBJ1-6, with a tentative D call TRBD1 (6 bases). Trimming pared 5 bases from V and 10 bases from J, leaving 15 bases between. Germline loops: CDR1 PRHDT, CDR2 FYEKMQ (reference sequence). The CDR3 is made up of 14 amino acids. CDR3 region: CASSSGQSESPLHF. CDR3 nucleotide sequence: TGTGCCAGCAGCAGCGGACAGTCGGAATCACCCCTCCACTTT.

This clonotype has just a few counts. The rearrangement uses TRBV7-2 and TRBJ1-2; TRBD1 is a possible D gene (5 bases). CDR1 and CDR2 (germline): SGHTA, FQGNSA. The CDR3 extends over 14 amino acids. Trimming removed 1 base from V and 6 bases from J, with 12 bases in between. The CDR3 loop is CASSLVGVYNGYTF. As DNA, the CDR3 is TGTGCCAGCAGCTTAGTAGGGGTGTATAATGGCTACACCTTC. Full variable domain (missing parts from reference TRBV7-2 and TRBJ1-2): GAGVSQSPSNKVTEKGKDVELRCDPISGHTALYWYRQSLGQGLEFLIYFQGNSAPDKSGLPSDRFSAERTGGSVSTLTIQRTQQEDSAVYLCASSLVGVYNGYTFGSGTRLTVV.

This clonotype was recorded a few times. The chain joins TRBV7-8 to TRBJ2-2; weak D call: TRBD2 (5 bases). The germline CDR1 and CDR2 sequences are SGHVS and FQNEAQ. The CDR3 loop spans 13 amino acids. The V gene lost 4 bases and the J gene lost 5 bases, with 8 bases spanning the gap. The CDR3 DNA reads TGTGCCAGCAGCTCACTAGAGACCGGGGAGCTGTTTTTT. Its protein product is CASSSLETGELFF.

There are a few counts of this clonotype. V and J are TRBV5-1 and TRBJ2-4; no clear D gene. Germline loops: CDR1 SGHRS, CDR2 YFSETQ. This CDR3 contains 15 residues. V shed 4 bases and J shed 0 bases, with 11 bases lying between them. The CDR3 region is CASSPDVAAKNIQYF. The CDR3 DNA is TGCGCCAGCAGCCCCGATGTAGCAGCCAAAAACATTCAGTACTTC.

This clonotype showed up many times. The chain uses TRBV7-9 and TRBJ1-2; TRBD1 agrees at 9 bases. The germline gives CDR1 SEHNR, CDR2 FQNEAQ (reference sequence). V was pared by 5 bases and J by 4 bases, with 8 bases of the junction left unmatched. The CDR3 contains 15 residues. CDR3 amino acids: CASSGHRGLGYGYTF. The CDR3 DNA sequence: TGTGCCAGCAGCGGCCACAGGGGGCTGGGCTATGGCTACACCTTC.

The J gene is TRBJ2-7, the V gene TRBV27; D possibly uses TRBD1 or TRBD2 (5 bases each). Trimming removed 2 bases from V and 6 bases from J, with 11 bases in between. Per the germline V gene, CDR1 is MNHEY and CDR2 is SMNVEV (reference sequence). This CDR3 has 13 amino acids. CDR3 protein: CASSLGTLREQYF. The DNA of the CDR3 is TGTGCCAGCAGTTTAGGGACCCTCCGCGAGCAGTACTTC.

Only a few counts were recorded for this clonotype. The CDR3 region is CATPRAGDSYNEQFF. DNA of the CDR3: TGTGCCACCCCCAGGGCAGGGGACTCCTACAATGAGCAGTTCTTC. This chain connects TRBV15 to TRBJ2-1; a possible D gene is TRBD1 (6 bases). V was shortened by 8 bases and J by 0 bases, with 14 bases between the two germline ends. Germline lookup yields CDR1 LNHNV and CDR2 YYDKDF (reference sequence). CDR3 size: 15 residues.

In its sample, this clonotype was seen a few times. The chain joins TRBV7-9 to TRBJ2-1, with 14 nucleotides matching TRBD2. Trimming cost V 5 bases and J 2 bases; bases outside gene matches: 14. The V gene's germline CDR1 is SEHNR and CDR2 FQNEAQ (reference sequence). CDR3 length equals 20 residues. CDR3 loop: CASSPHAGTSGSPTYNEQFF. The DNA for the CDR3 is TGTGCCAGCAGCCCCCATGCCGGGACTAGCGGGAGTCCCACCTACAATGAGCAGTTCTTC.

The chain carries TRBV9 and TRBJ2-5; the match to TRBD2 covers 7 bases. CDR3 length: 15 residues. Looked up from germline, CDR1 is SGDLS and CDR2 is YYNGEE. The ends lost 3 bases at V and 4 bases at J; junction bases unmatched: 9. CDR3 nucleotide sequence: TGTGCCAGCAGCGGGGGAGGGCGGGTTTCAGAGACCCAGTACTTC. Protein sequence: CASSGGGRVSETQYF.

This clonotype showed up just a few times. V usage is TRBV3-1 and J usage is TRBJ2-3; the match to TRBD2 covers 9 bases. CDR3 length: 15 amino acids. Looked up from germline, CDR1 is LGHDT and CDR2 is YNNKEL (reference sequence). V was pared by 2 bases and J by 3 bases, with 3 bases of the junction left unmatched. CDR3 residues: CASSQQAGGTDTQYF. CDR3 DNA sequence: TGTGCCAGCAGCCAACAGGCGGGGGGGACAGATACGCAGTATTTT.

This sequence joins TRBV12-3 or TRBV12-4 and TRBJ2-4; D might be TRBD1 (5 bases). The CDR3 sequence is 16 residues long. V lost 5 bases and J lost 4, with 18 bases in between. The CDR3 spells CASSTATAPLKNIQYF. The CDR3 DNA sequence: TGTGCCAGCAGTACCGCGACAGCGCCACTTAAAAACATTCAGTACTTC.

The V and J genes are TRBV7-3 and TRBJ2-7; no reliable D call. CDR1 and CDR2 from the germline V gene are SGHTA and FQGTGA. The CDR3 is 14 residues long. The germline V and J ends were trimmed by 2 bases and 2 bases, with 10 bases remaining between them. As DNA, the CDR3 is TGTGCCAGCAGCTTAGAAGGGCCCCCCTACGAGCAGTACTTC. Translating gives CASSLEGPPYEQYF. The whole variable domain, remainder taken from reference TRBV7-3 and TRBJ2-7, is GAGVSQTPSNKVTEKGKYVELRCDPISGHTALYWYRQSLGQGPEFLIYFQGTGAADDSGLPNDRFFAVRPEGSVSTLKIQRTERGDSAVYLCASSLEGPPYEQYFGPGTRLTVT.

This sequence joins TRBV20-1 and TRBJ2-7, with 7 bases lining up with TRBD2. The CDR3 sequence is 14 residues long. CDR1 is DFQATT, CDR2 SNEGSKA, per germline (reference sequence). J was trimmed by 3 bases and V by 0 bases; bases with no gene match: 5. This CDR3 is CSARDLAGDYEQYF. Written as DNA, the CDR3 is TGCAGTGCTAGAGACCTCGCGGGGGACTACGAGCAGTACTTC.

The rearrangement uses TRBV6-5 and TRBJ2-1, with a possible D match to TRBD2 (6 bases). Germline V gives CDR1 MNHEY, CDR2 SVGAGI. Trimming stripped 6 bases from V and 9 bases from J, with 24 bases between. This CDR3 comprises 16 residues. The CDR3 nucleotides read TGTGCCAGCAGCTCTCCGGGACCGGGGGATGTCGGTGAGCAGTTCTTC. It is translated as CASSSPGPGDVGEQFF.

This clonotype showed up just a few times. The chain links TRBV5-1 to TRBJ1-1, with a tentative D call TRBD1 (5 bases). V gave up 4 bases and J gave up 4 bases, with 17 bases separating them. The CDR3 spans 15 residues. The germline V gene has CDR1 SGHRS and CDR2 YFSETQ. The CDR3 DNA reads TGCGCCAGCAGCCCATTCGTTAGCGGGGGCACTGAAGCTTTCTTT. Translating gives CASSPFVSGGTEAFF.

With respect to this clonotype: No conserved phenylalanine or tryptophan is present at the end of the CDR3, so a read error is the likely explanation. The chain has TRBV5-4 and TRBJ2-5, with D uncertain. The length of the CDR3 is 13 residues. Germline lookup yields CDR1 SGHNT and CDR2 YYREEE (reference sequence). The V and J ends lost 6 bases and 0 bases respectively, with 9 bases between them. This chain's CDR3 is CASTNGYQETQYS. The CDR3, as DNA: TGTGCCAGCACTAACGGGTACCAAGAGACCCAGTACTCC.

This clonotype was picked up a small number of times. The V call is TRBV4-3, the J call TRBJ1-5, with D possibly matching TRBD1 (6 bases). Germline V lookup: CDR1 LGHNA, CDR2 YSLEER. V lost 0 bases and J 3 bases, leaving 9 bases between the germline ends. This CDR3 region has 15 residues. CDR3 sequence: CASSQDRDNNQPQHF. The CDR3 DNA follows: TGCGCCAGCAGCCAAGACAGGGACAACAATCAGCCCCAGCATTTT.

This chain links TRBV20-1 with TRBJ2-1; D ambiguous. CDR1 DFQATT and CDR2 SNEGSKA come from the germline V gene (reference sequence). CDR3 length: 14 amino acids. Trimming took 3 bases from V and 0 from J, leaving 9 bases between them. The CDR3 spells CSARGGSSYNEQFF. The DNA of the CDR3 is TGCAGTGCTAGGGGTGGTAGCTCCTACAATGAGCAGTTCTTC.

This clonotype has a count of ten or more. The chain has TRBV4-1 and TRBJ2-5; TRBD1 or TRBD2 may be the D gene (5 bases each). From germline, CDR1 is MGHRA and CDR2 YSYEKL. V shed 1 base and J shed 2 bases, with 17 bases lying between them. This CDR3 is 17 amino acids long. CDR3 nucleotides: TGCGCCAGCAGCCAAGGAGGGCCGGGGCTAAGACAAGAGACCCAGTACTTC. Its protein product is CASSQGGPGLRQETQYF.

This clonotype was seen a handful of times. This sequence joins TRBV2 and TRBJ2-1; perhaps TRBD1 as D (6 bases). Trimming shortened V by 6 bases and J by 3 bases, and 6 bases separated the two germline ends. This CDR3 spans 12 amino acids. Germline CDR1 reads SNHLY; CDR2 reads FYNNEI. In DNA, the CDR3 is TGTGCCAGCAGGGACAGCTACAATGAGCAGTTCTTC. Translation gives CASRDSYNEQFF.

The genes are TRBV27 and TRBJ2-3; 10 bases match TRBD2. Germline V gene lookup returns CDR1 MNHEY and CDR2 SMNVEV (reference sequence). Trimming at V came to 5 bases and at J to 5 bases, leaving 1 base not matched to a gene. The CDR3 is 13 amino acids. CDR3 sequence (DNA): TGTGCCAGCAGTCTAGCGGGGGTAGATACGCAGTATTTT. This gives the protein CASSLAGVDTQYF.

In its sample, this clonotype was seen many times. The V call is TRBV10-3, the J call TRBJ2-1; a possible D gene is TRBD1 (6 bases). Trimming took off 3 bases at V and 7 bases at J, with 16 bases between the two ends. The germline V gene encodes CDR1 ENHRY and CDR2 SYGVKD. This CDR3 has 15 amino acids. CDR3 residues: CAISEGQGRGNEQFF. Written as DNA, the CDR3 is TGTGCCATCAGTGAAGGTCAGGGGCGAGGGAATGAGCAGTTCTTC.

The chain joins TRBV5-4 to TRBJ1-2, with D possibly matching TRBD1 (5 bases). Per the germline V gene, CDR1 is SGHNT and CDR2 is YYREEE (reference sequence). Trimming removed 4 bases from V and 1 base from J, with 11 bases in between. This CDR3 contains 14 residues. The CDR3 nucleotides are TGTGCCAGCAGCGTCGTTGGGGGTAACTATGGCTACACCTTC. As protein: CASSVVGGNYGYTF.

The chain has TRBV7-8 and TRBJ2-7; D may be TRBD1 (6 bases). The CDR3 contains 14 residues. Trimming took off 5 bases at V and 2 bases at J, with 13 bases between the two ends. Germline V CDR1 and CDR2: SGHVS, FQNEAQ. The CDR3 DNA reads as TGTGCCAGCAGCCTCGGGACAATACCCTACGAGCAGTACTTC. Translating it yields CASSLGTIPYEQYF.

The gene calls are TRBV12-3 or TRBV12-4 and TRBJ2-3; D ambiguous. The germline V and J ends were trimmed by 6 bases and 3 bases, with 7 bases remaining between them. The CDR3 is made up of 12 amino acids. The CDR3 nucleotides read TGTGCCAGCAGACGTAGTACAGATACGCAGTATTTT. Translating gives CASRRSTDTQYF.

This rearrangement joins TRBV7-6 to TRBJ1-4; D might be TRBD1 (5 bases). The V end lost 2 bases, the J end lost 16 bases, and 17 bases lay between the germline ends. The CDR3 runs 13 residues. In germline, CDR1 is SGHVS, CDR2 FNYEAQ. This CDR3 is CASSLTGAHPPFF. The CDR3 DNA reads TGTGCCAGCAGCTTAACCGGGGCCCACCCTCCGTTTTTT.

This clonotype was observed a handful of times. V and J are TRBV12-3 or TRBV12-4 and TRBJ2-3, with D possibly TRBD1 on 5 matching bases. The germline V and J ends were trimmed by 5 bases and 2 bases, with 11 bases remaining between them. The CDR3 spans 14 residues. The CDR3 loop reads CASSPETVTDTQYF. CDR3 in DNA: TGTGCCAGCAGTCCTGAGACAGTCACAGATACGCAGTATTTT.

V and J are TRBV5-4 and TRBJ1-2, with 10 bases that match TRBD1. V lost 2 bases to trimming and J lost 8 bases; unmatched junction nucleotides: 3. The CDR3 sequence is 13 residues long. Germline CDR1 and CDR2: SGHNT and YYREEE (reference sequence). CDR3 bases: TGTGCCAGCAGCTTTGGACAGGGGGGCGGCTACACCTTC. It is translated as CASSFGQGGGYTF.